This TCR beta chain was documented in a study of T cells after yellow fever vaccination. Trimming took 5 bases from V and 6 from J; bases not matched to a gene: 8. The CDR3 totals 15 residues. This clonotype was counted a few times. TCRdb reprocessed the 5' RACE reads with MiXCR, giving one entry per CDR3 protein. Here the sample spans 150,000 to 200,000 distinct CDR3 sequences, around 9.3% being singletons. J is TRBJ1-4 and V is TRBV12-3 or TRBV12-4; 8 positions agree with TRBD1. The sample was CD8+ T cells sorted from PBMCs, taken 45 days after the yellow fever booster vaccination. The TCR sequence derives from a man between 18 and 35 years old who received the YFV17D yellow fever vaccine. CDR3 sequence reads: CASSPRDRNYEKLFF. CDR3 bases: TGTGCCAGCAGTCCCCGGGACAGGAATTATGAAAAACTGTTTTTT.